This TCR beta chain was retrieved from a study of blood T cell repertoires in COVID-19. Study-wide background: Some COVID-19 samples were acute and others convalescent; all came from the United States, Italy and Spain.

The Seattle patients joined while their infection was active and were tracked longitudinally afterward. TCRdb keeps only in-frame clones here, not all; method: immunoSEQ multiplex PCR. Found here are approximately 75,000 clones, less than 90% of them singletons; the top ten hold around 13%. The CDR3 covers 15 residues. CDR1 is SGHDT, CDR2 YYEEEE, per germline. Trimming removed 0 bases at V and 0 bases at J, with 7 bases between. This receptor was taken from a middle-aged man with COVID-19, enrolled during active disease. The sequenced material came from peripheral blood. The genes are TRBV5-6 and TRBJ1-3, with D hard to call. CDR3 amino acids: CASSLERSSGNTIYF. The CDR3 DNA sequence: TGTGCCAGCAGCTTGGAACGGAGCTCTGGAAACACCATATATTTT.